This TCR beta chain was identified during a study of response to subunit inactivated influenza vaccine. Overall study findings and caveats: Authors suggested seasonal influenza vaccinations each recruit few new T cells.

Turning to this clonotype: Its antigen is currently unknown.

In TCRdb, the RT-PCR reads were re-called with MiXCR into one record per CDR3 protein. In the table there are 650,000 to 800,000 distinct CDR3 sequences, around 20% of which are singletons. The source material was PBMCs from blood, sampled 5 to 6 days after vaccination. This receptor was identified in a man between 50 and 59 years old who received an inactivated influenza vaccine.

Here the CDR3 reads CSASGGVDKNIQYF. The CDR3 DNA is TGCAGTGCTAGCGGGGGGGTGGATAAAAACATTCAGTACTTC. V and J are TRBV20-1 and TRBJ2-4; 8 bases align to TRBD2. V dropped 3 bases and J dropped 4; count of bases not matched to a gene: 5. Germline CDR1 DFQATT, CDR2 SNEGSKA (reference sequence). CDR3 length equals 14 residues.